The source of this T cell receptor (beta chain) is a study of blood T cell repertoires in COVID-19. For the study at large: The United States, Italy and Spain provided the acute and convalescent COVID-19 samples. The analysed material was cDNA or gDNA that came from T cells, B-cell-depleted T cells, or PBMCs.

This CDR3 is built from 15 residues. The V gene end was trimmed by 6 bases and the J gene end by 5 bases; junction bases not matched to a gene: 11. Germline V gene data show CDR1 as SGHRS and CDR2 as YFSETQ. The data were produced by immunoSEQ multiplex PCR, yet TCRdb's version contains in-frame clones alone and is incomplete. The sample holds tens of thousands of clones; 75% to 90% are singletons and the top ten take under 9.5%. The gene calls are TRBV5-1 and TRBJ2-5, with TRBD2 identical over 9 bases. Sample: peripheral blood. This receptor was taken from a man aged 50-59 years with active COVID-19. DNA for the CDR3: TGCGCCAGCACTCTCCAGGCTAGCGGGGAGGAGACCCAGTACTTC. It encodes CASTLQASGEETQYF. Variable domain in full (rest from reference TRBV5-1 and TRBJ2-5): KAGVTQTPRYLIKTRGQQVTLSCSPISGHRSVSWYQQTPGQGLQFLFEYFSETQRNKGNFPGRFSGRQFSNSRSEMNVSTLELGDSALYLCASTLQASGEETQYFGPGTRLLVL.